Listed here are 3 T cell receptor beta chains from one sample, sequenced in a study of STAT5B mutations in CD4+ large granular lymphocyte leukemia. Sequenced by immunoSEQ multiplex PCR; TCRdb stores in-frame clones only, minus some. Here the sample spans about 35,000 clones, under 80% being singletons. Sequenced: CD4+ T cells from blood buffy coats. The origin of the receptors is a human donor in good health.

The chain carries TRBV6-1 and TRBJ2-2, with D possibly matching TRBD2 (6 bases). Germline V lookup: CDR1 MNHNS, CDR2 SASEGT. The V and J ends lost 3 bases and 6 bases respectively, with 11 bases between them. This CDR3 has 14 residues. CDR3 amino acids: CASSEPGDAGELFF. CDR3 sequence (DNA): TGTGCCAGCAGTGAGCCGGGGGACGCCGGGGAGCTGTTTTTT.

The chain employs TRBV9 and TRBJ2-5, with D maybe TRBD1 (5 bases). The CDR3 runs to 15 residues. Germline V gene data show CDR1 as SGDLS and CDR2 as YYNGEE. The V end lost 0 bases, the J end lost 1 base, and 10 bases lay between the germline ends. CDR3 loop: CASSVDVTGQETQYF. As DNA, the CDR3 is TGTGCCAGCAGCGTAGATGTAACAGGCCAAGAGACCCAGTACTTC. Full variable domain (outside the CDR3, taken from reference TRBV9 and TRBJ2-5): DSGVTQTPKHLITATGQRVTLRCSPRSGDLSVYWYQQSLDQGLQFLIQYYNGEERAKGNILERFSAQQFPDLHSELNLSSLELGDSALYFCASSVDVTGQETQYFGPGTRLLVL.

This chain joins TRBV10-2 and TRBJ2-2; D may be TRBD1 (5 bases). The CDR3 totals 16 residues. V lost 2 bases, J lost 1 base, and 11 bases lay in between. Germline CDR1 and CDR2: WSHSY and SAAADI. CDR3 sequence (DNA): TGCGCCAGCAGTGAGACTAAAGACAGGAACACCGGGGAGCTGTTTTTT. This sequence encodes CASSETKDRNTGELFF.